This T cell receptor (beta chain) was sequenced during a study of PD-1 blockade in mismatch repair-deficient tumors. Overall study context: Patients had around 11 mismatch repair-deficient cancer types, all previously treated and progressing.

Method: immunoSEQ multiplex PCR; TCRdb's copy keeps in-frame clones and lacks some. The top ten hold 3.3% of the sample, which has approximately 50,000 clones, roughly three quarters seen once. This CDR3 is 15 amino acids long. V lost 5 bases, J lost 7 bases, and 10 bases stayed unmatched. Germline-derived CDR1 and CDR2 are MDHEN and SYDVKM. Mismatch repair deficiency was confirmed in all patients, by PCR or immunohistochemistry. TCRs were sequenced from a few patients responding to pembrolizumab. This specimen was peripheral blood, taken 4 weeks after starting pembrolizumab. The clonotype comes from an adult with mismatch repair-deficient cancer. V gene TRBV28 combines with J gene TRBJ1-4, with TRBD1 matching over 7 bases. The CDR3 DNA follows: TGTGCCAGCAGTGTTATAAGACAGGGATTTGAAAAACTGTTTTTT. The encoded protein is CASSVIRQGFEKLFF.